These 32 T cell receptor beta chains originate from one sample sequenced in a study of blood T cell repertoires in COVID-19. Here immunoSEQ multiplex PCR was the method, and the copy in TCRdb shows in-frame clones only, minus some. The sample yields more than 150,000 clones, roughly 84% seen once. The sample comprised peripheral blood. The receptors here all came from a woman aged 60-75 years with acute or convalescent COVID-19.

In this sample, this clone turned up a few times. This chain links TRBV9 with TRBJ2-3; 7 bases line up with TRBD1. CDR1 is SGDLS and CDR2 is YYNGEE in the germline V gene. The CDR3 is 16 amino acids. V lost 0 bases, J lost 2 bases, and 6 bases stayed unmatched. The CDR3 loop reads CASSVEGGDHTDTQYF. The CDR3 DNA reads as TGTGCCAGCAGCGTAGAAGGGGGCGATCACACAGATACGCAGTATTTT.

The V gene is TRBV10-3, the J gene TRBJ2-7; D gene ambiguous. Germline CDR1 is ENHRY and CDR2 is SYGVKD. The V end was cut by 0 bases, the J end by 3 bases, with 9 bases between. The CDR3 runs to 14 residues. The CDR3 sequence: CAISESSYDYEQYF. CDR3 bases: TGTGCCATCAGTGAGTCGAGTTATGACTACGAGCAGTACTTC.

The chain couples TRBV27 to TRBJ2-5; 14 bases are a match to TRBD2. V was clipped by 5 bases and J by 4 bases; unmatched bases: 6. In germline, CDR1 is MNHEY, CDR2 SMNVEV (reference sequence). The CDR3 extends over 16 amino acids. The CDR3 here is CASSMTSGGAVETQYF. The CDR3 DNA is TGTGCCAGCAGTATGACTAGCGGGGGGGCGGTAGAGACCCAGTACTTC.

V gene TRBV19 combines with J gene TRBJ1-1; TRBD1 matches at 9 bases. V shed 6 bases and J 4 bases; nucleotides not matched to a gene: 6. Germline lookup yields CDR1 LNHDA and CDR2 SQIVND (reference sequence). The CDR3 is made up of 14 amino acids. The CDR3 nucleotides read TGTGCCAGTAGGAACAGGGGGCGATCCACTGAAGCTTTCTTT. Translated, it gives CASRNRGRSTEAFF.

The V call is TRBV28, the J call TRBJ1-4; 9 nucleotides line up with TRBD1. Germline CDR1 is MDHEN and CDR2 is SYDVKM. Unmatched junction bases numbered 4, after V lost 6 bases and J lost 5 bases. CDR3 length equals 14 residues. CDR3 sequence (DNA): TGTGCCAGCAGCCCCGGACAGGGGAATGAAAAACTGTTTTTT. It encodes CASSPGQGNEKLFF.

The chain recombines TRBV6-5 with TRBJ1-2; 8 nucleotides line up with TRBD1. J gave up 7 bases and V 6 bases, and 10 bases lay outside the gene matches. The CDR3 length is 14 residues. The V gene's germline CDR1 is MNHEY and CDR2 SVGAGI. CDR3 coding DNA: TGTGCCAGCAGCCCCGGGACAGGTTCGGCTGGCTACACCTTC. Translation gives CASSPGTGSAGYTF.

The DNA of the CDR3 is TGTGCCAGTAGTATAGCCCAGACATGGGCGGGAGACACTGAAGCTTTCTTT. Encoded protein: CASSIAQTWAGDTEAFF. This chain links TRBV19 with TRBJ1-1; D is unclear. With 1 base removed from V and 3 bases from J, the gap between germline ends came to 18 bases. CDR3 size: 17 residues. Per the germline V gene, CDR1 is LNHDA and CDR2 is SQIVND (reference sequence).

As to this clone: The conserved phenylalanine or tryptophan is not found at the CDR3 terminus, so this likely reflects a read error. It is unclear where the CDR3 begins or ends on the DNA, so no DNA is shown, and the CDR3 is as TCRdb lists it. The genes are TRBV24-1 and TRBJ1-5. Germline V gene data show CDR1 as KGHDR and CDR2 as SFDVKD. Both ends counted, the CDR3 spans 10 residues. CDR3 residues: CATSEPNRRE.

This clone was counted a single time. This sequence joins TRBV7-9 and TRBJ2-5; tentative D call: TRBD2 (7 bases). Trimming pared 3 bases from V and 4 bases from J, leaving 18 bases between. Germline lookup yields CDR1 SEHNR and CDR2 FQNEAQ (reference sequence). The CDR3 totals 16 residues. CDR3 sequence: CASSFGRGAVPETQYF. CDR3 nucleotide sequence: TGTGCCAGCAGCTTCGGCCGGGGGGCAGTTCCAGAGACCCAGTACTTC.

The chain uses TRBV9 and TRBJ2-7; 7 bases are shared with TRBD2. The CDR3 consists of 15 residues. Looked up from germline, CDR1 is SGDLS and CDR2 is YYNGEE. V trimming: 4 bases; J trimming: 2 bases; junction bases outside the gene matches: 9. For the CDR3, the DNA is TGTGCCAGCAGCAAAACGGGAGGTTTTACCTACGAGCAGTACTTC. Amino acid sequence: CASSKTGGFTYEQYF.

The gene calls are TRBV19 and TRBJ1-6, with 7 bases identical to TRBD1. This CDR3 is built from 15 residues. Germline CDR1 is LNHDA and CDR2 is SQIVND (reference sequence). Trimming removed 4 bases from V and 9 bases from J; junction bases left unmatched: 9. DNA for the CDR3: TGTGCCAGTAGTACCTCCGGGACAGTCCTTTCACCCCTCCACTTT. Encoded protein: CASSTSGTVLSPLHF.

This CDR3 reads CASSQGLWGNQPQHF. The CDR3 DNA is TGTGCCAGCAGCCAGGGTCTATGGGGCAATCAGCCCCAGCATTTT. The chain couples TRBV7-2 to TRBJ1-5; D may be TRBD1 (5 bases). Germline V CDR1 and CDR2: SGHTA, FQGNSA. The CDR3 spans 15 residues. The germline V and J ends were trimmed by 5 bases and 2 bases, with 13 bases remaining between them.

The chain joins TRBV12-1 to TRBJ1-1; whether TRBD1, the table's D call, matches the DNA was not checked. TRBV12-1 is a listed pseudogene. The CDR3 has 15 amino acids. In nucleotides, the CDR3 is TGTGCCAGCAGCTTAGGGGTCTGTGGGAACACTGAAGCTTTCTTT. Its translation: CASSLGVCGNTEAFF.

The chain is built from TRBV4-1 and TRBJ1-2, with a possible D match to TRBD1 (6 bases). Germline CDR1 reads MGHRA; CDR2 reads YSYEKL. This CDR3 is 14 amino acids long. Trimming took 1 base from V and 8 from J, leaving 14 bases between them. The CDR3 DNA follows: TGCGCCAGCAGCCAAGGTACAGGGTGGGACGGCTACACCTTC. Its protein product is CASSQGTGWDGYTF.

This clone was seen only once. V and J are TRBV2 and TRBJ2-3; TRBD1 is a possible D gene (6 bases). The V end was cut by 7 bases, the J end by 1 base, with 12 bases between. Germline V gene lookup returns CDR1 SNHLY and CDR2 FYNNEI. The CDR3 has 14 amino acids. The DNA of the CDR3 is TGTGCCAGCAAAACAGGGTGGGGCACAGATACGCAGTATTTT. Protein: CASKTGWGTDTQYF. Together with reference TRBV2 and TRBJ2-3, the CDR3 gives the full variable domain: EPEVTQTPSHQVTQMGQEVILRCVPISNHLYFYWYRQILGQKVEFLVSFYNNEISEKSEIFDDQFSVERPDGSNFTLKIRSTKLEDSAMYFCASKTGWGTDTQYFGPGTRLTVL.

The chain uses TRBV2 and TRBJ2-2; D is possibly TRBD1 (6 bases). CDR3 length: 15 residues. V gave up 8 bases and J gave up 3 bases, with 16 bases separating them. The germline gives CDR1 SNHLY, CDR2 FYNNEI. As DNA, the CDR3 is TGTGCCAGCTTGGCCCGGGACACTCACACCGGGGAGCTGTTTTTT. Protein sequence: CASLARDTHTGELFF.

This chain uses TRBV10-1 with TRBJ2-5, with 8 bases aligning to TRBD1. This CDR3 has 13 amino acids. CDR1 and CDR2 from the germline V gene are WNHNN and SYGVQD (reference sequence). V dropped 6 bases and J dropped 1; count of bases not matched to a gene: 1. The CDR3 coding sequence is TGCGCCAGCAGCGGACAGGGCCAAGAGACCCAGTACTTC. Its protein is CASSGQGQETQYF.

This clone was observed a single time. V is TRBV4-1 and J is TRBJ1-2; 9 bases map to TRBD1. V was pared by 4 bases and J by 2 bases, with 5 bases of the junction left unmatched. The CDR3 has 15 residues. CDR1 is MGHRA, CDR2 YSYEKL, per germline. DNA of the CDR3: TGCGCCAGCAGCCTCCGGACAGGGGCAAACTATGGCTACACCTTC. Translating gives CASSLRTGANYGYTF.

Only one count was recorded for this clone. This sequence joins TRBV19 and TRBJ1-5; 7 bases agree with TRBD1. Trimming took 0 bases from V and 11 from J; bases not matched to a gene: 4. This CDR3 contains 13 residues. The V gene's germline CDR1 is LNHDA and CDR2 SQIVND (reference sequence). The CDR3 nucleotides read TGTGCCAGTAGTATAGATTCCGGGACAGCCCAGCATTTT. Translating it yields CASSIDSGTAQHF.

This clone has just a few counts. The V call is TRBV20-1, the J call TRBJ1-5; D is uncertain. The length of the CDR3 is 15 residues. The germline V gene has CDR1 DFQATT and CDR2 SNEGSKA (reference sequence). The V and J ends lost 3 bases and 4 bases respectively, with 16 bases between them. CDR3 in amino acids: CSASSARLSNQPQHF. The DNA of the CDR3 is TGCAGTGCTAGTTCAGCCCGACTTTCTAATCAGCCCCAGCATTTT.

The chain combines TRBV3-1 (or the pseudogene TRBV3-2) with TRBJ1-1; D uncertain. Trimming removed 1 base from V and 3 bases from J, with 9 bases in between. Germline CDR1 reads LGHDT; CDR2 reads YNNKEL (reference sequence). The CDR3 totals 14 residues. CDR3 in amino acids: CASSQGKRDTEAFF. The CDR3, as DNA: TGTGCCAGCAGCCAAGGAAAACGAGACACTGAAGCTTTCTTT.

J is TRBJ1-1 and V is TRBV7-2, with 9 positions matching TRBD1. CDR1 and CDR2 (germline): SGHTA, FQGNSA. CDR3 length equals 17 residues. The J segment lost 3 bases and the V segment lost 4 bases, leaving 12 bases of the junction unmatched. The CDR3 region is CASSSLGQGNEDTEAFF. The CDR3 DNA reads TGTGCCAGCAGCTCCCTGGGACAGGGTAATGAGGACACTGAAGCTTTCTTT.

The CDR3 nucleotides are TGCAGTGCTAGCGGGCAAGAGACCCAGTACTTC. The encoded protein is CSASGQETQYF. This chain connects TRBV20-1 to TRBJ2-5; D is unresolved. The CDR3 is 11 amino acids. Germline CDR1 reads DFQATT; CDR2 reads SNEGSKA (reference sequence). Deletions cut 3 bases from V and 2 bases from J, with 4 bases between.

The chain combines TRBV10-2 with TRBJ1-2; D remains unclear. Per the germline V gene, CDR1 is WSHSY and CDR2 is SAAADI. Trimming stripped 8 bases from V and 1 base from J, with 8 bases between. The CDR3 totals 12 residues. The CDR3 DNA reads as TGCGCCAGCTCCCAGGTTAACTATGGCTACACCTTC. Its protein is CASSQVNYGYTF.

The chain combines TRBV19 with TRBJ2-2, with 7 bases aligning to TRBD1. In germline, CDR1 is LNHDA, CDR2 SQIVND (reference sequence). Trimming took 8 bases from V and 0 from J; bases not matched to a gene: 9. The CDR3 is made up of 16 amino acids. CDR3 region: CASQGQLVANTGELFF. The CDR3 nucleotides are TGTGCCAGTCAGGGACAGTTAGTCGCGAACACCGGGGAGCTGTTTTTT.

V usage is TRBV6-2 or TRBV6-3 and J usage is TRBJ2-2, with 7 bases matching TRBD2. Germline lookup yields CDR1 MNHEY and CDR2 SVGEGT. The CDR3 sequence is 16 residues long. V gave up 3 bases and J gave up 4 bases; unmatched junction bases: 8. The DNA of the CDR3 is TGTGCCAGCAGTTATAGAAGCGGGGCCCGCACCGGGGAGCTGTTTTTT. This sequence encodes CASSYRSGARTGELFF.

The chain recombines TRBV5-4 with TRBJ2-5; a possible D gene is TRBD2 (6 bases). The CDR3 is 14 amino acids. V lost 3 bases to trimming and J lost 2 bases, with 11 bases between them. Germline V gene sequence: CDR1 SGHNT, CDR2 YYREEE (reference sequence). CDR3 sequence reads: CASSYRGGQETQYF. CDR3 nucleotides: TGTGCCAGCAGCTACCGGGGAGGACAAGAGACCCAGTACTTC.

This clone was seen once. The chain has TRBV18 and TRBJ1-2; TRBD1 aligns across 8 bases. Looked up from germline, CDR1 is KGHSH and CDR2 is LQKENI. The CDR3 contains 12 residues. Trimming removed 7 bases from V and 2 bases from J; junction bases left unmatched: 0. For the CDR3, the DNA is TGTGCCAGCTGGACAGGGAACTATGGCTACACCTTC. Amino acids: CASWTGNYGYTF.

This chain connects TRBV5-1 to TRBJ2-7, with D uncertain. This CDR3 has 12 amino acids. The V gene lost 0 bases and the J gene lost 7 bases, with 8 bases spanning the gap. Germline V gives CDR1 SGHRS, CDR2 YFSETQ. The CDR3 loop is CASSLDGWEQYF. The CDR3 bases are TGCGCCAGCAGCTTGGACGGGTGGGAGCAGTACTTC. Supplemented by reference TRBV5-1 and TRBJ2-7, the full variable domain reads KAGVTQTPRYLIKTRGQQVTLSCSPISGHRSVSWYQQTPGQGLQFLFEYFSETQRNKGNFPGRFSGRQFSNSRSEMNVSTLELGDSALYLCASSLDGWEQYFGPGTRLTVT.

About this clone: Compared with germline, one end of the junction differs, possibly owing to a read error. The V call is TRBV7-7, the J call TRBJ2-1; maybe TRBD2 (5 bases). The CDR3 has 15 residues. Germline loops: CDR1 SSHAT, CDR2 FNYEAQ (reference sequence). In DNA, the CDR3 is TGTGCTAGCAGCGCCGTGGGGAGCAACTACAATGAGCAGTTCTTC. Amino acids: CASSAVGSNYNEQFF. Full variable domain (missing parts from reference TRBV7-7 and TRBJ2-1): GAGVSQSPRYKVTKRGQDVTLRCDPISSHATLYWYQQALGQGPEFLTYFNYEAQPDKSGLPSDRFSAERPEGSISTLTIQRTEQRDSAMYRCASSAVGSNYNEQFFGPGTRLTVL.

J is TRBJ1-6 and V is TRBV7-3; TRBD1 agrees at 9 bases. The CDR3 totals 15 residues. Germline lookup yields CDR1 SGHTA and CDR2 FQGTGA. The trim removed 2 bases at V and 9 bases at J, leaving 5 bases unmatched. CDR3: CASSLQGQGTSPLHF. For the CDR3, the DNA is TGTGCCAGCAGCTTACAGGGACAGGGCACTTCACCCCTCCACTTT.

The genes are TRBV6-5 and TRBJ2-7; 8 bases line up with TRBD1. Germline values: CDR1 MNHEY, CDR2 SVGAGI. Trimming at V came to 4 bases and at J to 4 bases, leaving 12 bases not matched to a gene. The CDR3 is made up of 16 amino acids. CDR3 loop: CASSSYRGQGAYEQYF. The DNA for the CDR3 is TGTGCCAGCAGTTCGTATAGGGGGCAGGGGGCTTACGAGCAGTACTTC.